This T cell receptor beta chain was obtained from a study of diagnostic markers for celiac disease. For each CDR3 protein, TCRdb gives one entry from its re-call of the reads, without DNA. With 5,500 to 7,000 distinct CDR3 sequences in the sample, the ten largest clones hold 5.5% to 7%. This CDR3 spans 15 amino acids. The sequenced material came from either unsorted cells or a sorted T cell fraction (not recorded which). This sequence was found in a human donor. This table probably holds off-target reads from a library built for another chain. The V call is TRBV12-3 or TRBV12-4, the J call TRBJ1-1; TCRdb calls TRBD1, which cannot be checked without DNA. CDR3 in amino acids: CASRGDRGRYTEAFF.